A selection of T cell receptor beta chains follows, all from one sample in a study of CD8 T cells in Susac syndrome. A single record per CDR3 protein comes from TCRdb applying MiXCR to the immunoSEQ multiplex PCR reads. The sample has about 49,000 distinct CDR3 sequences; 80% to 95% are singletons. Sequences were obtained from CD8+ T cells from PBMCs. These receptors all stem from a human donor in good health. The CDR3 runs from the conserved cysteine through the conserved F or W. The order of the fields is J gene, V gene, D gene, clone size, CDR3 protein, CDR3 DNA. A D gene is named only where the DNA matches it firmly. The listing skips clone size in some rows; elsewhere it reads once, few, many or a size class.

TRBJ2-7,TRBV12-3/TRBV12-4,TRBD1,NA,CASSFPGRGREQYF,TGTGCCAGCAGTTTCCCGGGTAGGGGGCGGGAGCAGTACTTC
TRBJ2-1,TRBV12-3/TRBV12-4,NA,NA,CASSLRLESHEQFF,TGTGCCAGCAGTTTAAGGCTAGAGAGCCATGAGCAGTTCTTC
TRBJ2-5,TRBV27,NA,NA,CASSPSRGDGETQYF,TGTGCCAGCAGTCCTTCCCGTGGGGATGGGGAGACCCAGTACTTC
TRBJ2-2,TRBV9,TRBD1,NA,CASSARDRNTGELFF,TGTGCCAGCAGCGCTCGGGACAGGAACACCGGGGAGCTGTTTTTT
TRBJ2-3,TRBV19,NA,NA,CATLEADTQYF,TGTGCCACCCTCGAGGCCGATACGCAGTATTTT
TRBJ1-1,TRBV10-3,NA,NA,CASRVGGLAEAFF,TGTGCCAGCCGGGTCGGGGGTTTGGCTGAAGCTTTCTTT
TRBJ1-1,TRBV2,NA,NA,CASSNGGTEAFF,TGTGCCAGCAGTAACGGGGGCACTGAAGCTTTCTTT
TRBJ1-6,TRBV19,TRBD1,NA,CASSPDRGNSPLHF,TGTGCCAGTAGTCCGGACAGGGGGAATTCACCCCTCCACTTT
TRBJ2-7,TRBV5-1,NA,NA,CASSQGGVGYEQYF,TGCGCCAGCAGCCAAGGGGGTGTTGGCTACGAGCAGTACTTC
TRBJ2-7,TRBV5-4,TRBD1,NA,CASSLSRDRASEQYF,TGTGCCAGCAGCCTAAGCCGGGACAGGGCCTCCGAGCAGTACTTC
TRBJ2-7,TRBV19,NA,NA,CASSIGVNYEQYF,TGTGCCAGTAGTATAGGTGTCAACTACGAGCAGTACTTC
TRBJ2-5,TRBV7-9,NA,once,CASSQYRGGETQYF,TGTGCCAGCAGCCAGTACAGGGGGGGAGAGACCCAGTACTTC
TRBJ2-7,TRBV27,NA,NA,CASSLTGKVHEQYF,TGTGCCAGCAGTTTAACAGGGAAGGTCCACGAGCAGTACTTC
TRBJ2-1,TRBV27,TRBD2,NA,CASSRGTSGPYNEQFF,TGTGCCAGCAGTCGAGGGACTAGCGGGCCGTACAATGAGCAGTTCTTC
TRBJ2-7,TRBV6-6,NA,once,CASSYPGTTYEQYF,TGTGCCAGCAGTTACCCCGGGACCACCTACGAGCAGTACTTC
TRBJ2-5,TRBV6-1,NA,NA,CASGDYQETQYF,TGTGCCAGCGGGGACTACCAAGAGACCCAGTACTTC
TRBJ2-2,TRBV19,NA,NA,CASSIGKYTGELFF,TGTGCCAGTAGTATTGGGAAATACACCGGGGAGCTGTTTTTT
TRBJ2-7,TRBV14,NA,NA,CASSHTVLDEQYF,TGTGCCAGCAGCCATACCGTCCTAGACGAGCAGTACTTC
TRBJ2-7,TRBV4-2,NA,NA,CASSREAGHEQYF,TGTGCCAGCAGCCGGGAGGCGGGTCACGAGCAGTACTTC
TRBJ1-5,TRBV28,NA,NA,CASSPGQRRAQPQHF,TGTGCCAGCAGTCCAGGACAGCGTCGGGCTCAGCCCCAGCATTTT
TRBJ2-1,TRBV7-6,NA,NA,CASSELGNEQFF,TGTGCCAGCAGCGAGTTGGGCAATGAGCAGTTCTTC
TRBJ2-7,TRBV28,NA,NA,CASSPRDNYEQYF,TGTGCCAGCAGTCCACGGGACAACTACGAGCAGTACTTC
TRBJ1-1,TRBV20-1,TRBD1,NA,CSAEDRGNTEAFF,TGCAGTGCTGAGGACAGGGGGAACACTGAAGCTTTCTTT
TRBJ2-3,TRBV5-1,TRBD1,NA,CASSLVGQGVETDTQYF,TGCGCCAGCAGCTTGGTCGGACAGGGCGTGGAGACAGATACGCAGTATTTT
TRBJ2-3,TRBV29-1,NA,NA,CSVEEIGAGTDTQYF,TGCAGCGTTGAAGAGATCGGAGCCGGCACAGATACGCAGTATTTT
TRBJ2-6,TRBV19,TRBD1,few,CASSPPDRVRYGANVLTF,TGTGCCAGTAGTCCTCCGGACAGGGTACGGTATGGGGCCAACGTCCTGACTTTC
TRBJ1-1,TRBV29-1,NA,NA,CSAREGMNTEAFF,TGCAGCGCCCGGGAGGGTATGAACACTGAAGCTTTCTTT
TRBJ2-1,TRBV13,NA,NA,CASSPVRSGRSDEQFF,TGTGCCAGCAGCCCCGTTCGTTCGGGCAGGTCAGATGAGCAGTTCTTC
TRBJ2-7,TRBV28,NA,NA,CASSDPVQGHYEQYF,TGTGCCAGCAGTGATCCGGTCCAGGGACACTACGAGCAGTACTTC
TRBJ2-7,TRBV2,NA,NA,CASRQGAYEQYF,TGTGCCAGCAGACAGGGAGCCTACGAGCAGTACTTC
TRBJ1-5,TRBV15,NA,NA,CATSRDVEPQHF,TGTGCCACCAGCAGAGATGTAGAGCCCCAGCATTTT
TRBJ2-2,TRBV28,NA,NA,CASSSTGFGTGELFF,TGTGCCAGCAGTTCAACTGGATTTGGGACCGGGGAGCTGTTTTTT
TRBJ2-7,TRBV28,TRBD1,NA,CASSPRTGVWYEQYF,TGTGCCAGCAGTCCGCGGACAGGGGTATGGTACGAGCAGTACTTC
TRBJ2-1,TRBV29-1,TRBD2,NA,CSVLAAAPYNEQFF,TGCAGCGTTCTAGCGGCCGCTCCCTACAATGAGCAGTTCTTC
TRBJ1-3,TRBV18,NA,NA,CASSPRALRDGNTIYF,TGTGCCAGCTCACCACGAGCCCTCCGGGACGGAAACACCATATATTTT
TRBJ2-5,TRBV28,TRBD1,NA,CASSLWTGRETQYF,TGTGCCAGCAGTTTATGGACAGGGCGTGAGACCCAGTACTTC
TRBJ2-1,TRBV3-1,TRBD2,NA,CASSRPTSGTNEQFF,TGTGCCAGCAGCCGCCCGACTAGCGGGACTAATGAGCAGTTCTTC
TRBJ1-2,TRBV29-1,NA,NA,CSVERDRYYGYTF,TGCAGCGTCGAAAGGGACCGTTACTATGGCTACACCTTC
TRBJ2-5,TRBV29-1,NA,NA,CSVDGQTQETQYF,TGCAGCGTTGACGGACAAACACAAGAGACCCAGTACTTC
TRBJ1-1,TRBV27,TRBD1,NA,CASSSGTVNTEAFF,TGTGCCAGCAGCTCCGGGACAGTGAACACTGAAGCTTTCTTT
TRBJ2-7,TRBV15,NA,NA,CATSSEIGGRTYEQYF,TGTGCCACCAGCAGCGAGATCGGGGGACGGACCTACGAGCAGTACTTC
TRBJ2-7,TRBV7-9,NA,NA,CASSFKGSYEQYF,TGTGCCAGCAGCTTTAAGGGCTCCTACGAGCAGTACTTC
TRBJ1-2,TRBV19,TRBD1,NA,CASSIPDRGLYGYTF,TGTGCCAGTAGTATCCCGGACAGGGGACTGTATGGCTACACCTTC
TRBJ1-2,TRBV20-1,TRBD1,NA,CSATGGGYTF,TGCAGTGCCACAGGGGGGGGCTACACCTTC
TRBJ2-1,TRBV6-4,TRBD2,NA,CASSDSLAGDFNEQFF,TGTGCCAGCAGTGACTCTCTAGCGGGAGATTTCAATGAGCAGTTCTTC
TRBJ2-1,TRBV20-1,NA,once,CSDSGPDSDNEQFF,TGCAGTGACTCAGGTCCGGACAGTGACAATGAGCAGTTCTTC
TRBJ2-1,TRBV12-3/TRBV12-4,NA,NA,CASSLLWGAFFHEQFF,TGTGCCAGCAGTTTGCTTTGGGGGGCGTTTTTTCATGAGCAGTTCTTC
TRBJ2-1,TRBV28,NA,NA,CASSLERQPYNEQFF,TGTGCCAGCAGTTTAGAAAGACAGCCCTACAATGAGCAGTTCTTC
TRBJ1-1,TRBV19,NA,once,CASSKTGLGGFEAFF,TGTGCCAGTAGTAAGACCGGGCTCGGTGGATTTGAAGCTTTCTTT